This T cell receptor (beta chain) was sequenced in a study of STAT5B mutations in CD4+ large granular lymphocyte leukemia. Study-wide results and limits: Compared with healthy controls (2/35), patient top clones favored TRBV06 (8/27).

The repertoire was sequenced with immunoSEQ multiplex PCR; TCRdb's copy has only in-frame clones and lacks some. In the table there are tens of thousands of clones, around 78% of which are singletons. A word on this clone: The target antigen is unknown.

The length of the CDR3 is 17 residues. Trimming removed 4 bases from V and 1 base from J, with 17 bases in between. The germline V gene has CDR1 SGHRS and CDR2 YFSETQ. Sample: CD4+ T cells from blood buffy coats. This rearrangement joins TRBV5-1 to TRBJ1-4; no definite D call. The origin of this receptor is a human donor in good health. CDR3 sequence: CASSLLGNLGTNEKLFF. The DNA for the CDR3 is TGCGCCAGCAGCCTCCTAGGGAACCTGGGAACTAATGAAAAACTGTTTTTT.